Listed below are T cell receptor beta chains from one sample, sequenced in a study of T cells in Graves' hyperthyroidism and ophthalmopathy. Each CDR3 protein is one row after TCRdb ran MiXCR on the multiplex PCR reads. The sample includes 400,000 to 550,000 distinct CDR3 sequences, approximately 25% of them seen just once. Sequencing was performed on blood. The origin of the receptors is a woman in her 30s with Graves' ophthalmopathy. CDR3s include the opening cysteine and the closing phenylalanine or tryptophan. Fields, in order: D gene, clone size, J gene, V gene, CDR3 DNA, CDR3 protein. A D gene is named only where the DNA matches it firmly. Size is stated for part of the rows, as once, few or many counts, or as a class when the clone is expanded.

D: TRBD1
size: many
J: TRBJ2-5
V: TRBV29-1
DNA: TGCAGCGTAAAACCGGGACAGCAAGAGACCCAGTACTTC
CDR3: CSVKPGQQETQYF

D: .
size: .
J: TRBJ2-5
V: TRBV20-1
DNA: TGCAGTGCTAGCGGGTGGGGGCCCCAAGAGACCCAGTACTTC
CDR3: CSASGWGPQETQYF

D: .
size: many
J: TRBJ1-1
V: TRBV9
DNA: TGTGCCAGCAGCGCTGGTCTTGTTGAAGCTTTCTTT
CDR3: CASSAGLVEAFF

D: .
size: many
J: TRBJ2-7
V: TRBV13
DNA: TGTGCCAGCAGCTTAGGGACAGTGCAATCCTACGAGCAGTACTTC
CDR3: CASSLGTVQSYEQYF

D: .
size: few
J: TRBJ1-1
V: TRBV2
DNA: TGTGCCAGCATTCTGACAGCTATGAACACTGAAGCTTTCTTT
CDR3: CASILTAMNTEAFF

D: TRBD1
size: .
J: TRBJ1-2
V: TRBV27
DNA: TGTGCCAGCAGTCCAGGGGACAGGGGGTTTTGGGGCTACACCTTC
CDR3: CASSPGDRGFWGYTF

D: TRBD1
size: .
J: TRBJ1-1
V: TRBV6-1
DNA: TGTGCCAGCACCAAAGGGGAGGGGGCCACTGAAGCTTTCTTT
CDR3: CASTKGEGATEAFF

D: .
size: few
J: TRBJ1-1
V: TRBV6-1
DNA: TGTGCCAGCAGCGCACAGACCTCCGGGACAACTGAAGCTTTCTTT
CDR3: CASSAQTSGTTEAFF

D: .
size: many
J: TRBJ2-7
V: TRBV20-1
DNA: TGCAGTGCAACGGACGGCGCGACGAGCTCCTACGAGCAGTACTTC
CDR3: CSATDGATSSYEQYF

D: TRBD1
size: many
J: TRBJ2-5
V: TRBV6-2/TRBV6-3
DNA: TGTGCCAGCAGTTTCCCAACCGGGACAGGGGAAGAGACCCAGTACTTC
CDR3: CASSFPTGTGEETQYF

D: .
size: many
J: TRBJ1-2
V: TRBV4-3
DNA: TGCGCCAGCAGCCAAGATCTCGGGGTAGCGGCCTATGGCTACACCTTC
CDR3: CASSQDLGVAAYGYTF

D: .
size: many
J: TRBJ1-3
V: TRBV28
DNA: TGTGCCAGCAGTTTATTCCAGGGTGGAAACACCATATATTTT
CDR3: CASSLFQGGNTIYF

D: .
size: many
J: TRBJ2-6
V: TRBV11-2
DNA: TGTGCCAGCAGCCCCGGCGGGACAGCTTACTCTGGGGCCAACGTCCTGACTTTC
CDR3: CASSPGGTAYSGANVLTF

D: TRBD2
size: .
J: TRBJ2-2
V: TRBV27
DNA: TGTGCCAGCAGTTTATCGTTTTGGCGGGGGGGCCGGTTACGCCGGGAGCTGTTTTTT
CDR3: CASSLSFWRGGRLRRELFF

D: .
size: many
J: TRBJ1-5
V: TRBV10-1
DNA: TGCGCCAGCAGTGGGGGGGATCAGCCCCAGCATTTT
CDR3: CASSGGDQPQHF

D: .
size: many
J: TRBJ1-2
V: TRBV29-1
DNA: TGCAGCGTTGAAGATCCTGGGTCCGAATATGGCTACACCTTC
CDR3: CSVEDPGSEYGYTF

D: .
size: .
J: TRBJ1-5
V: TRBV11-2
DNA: TGTGCCATGAACGGGACACCGAATTTCTATAGCAATCAGCCCCAGCATTTT
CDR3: CAMNGTPNFYSNQPQHF

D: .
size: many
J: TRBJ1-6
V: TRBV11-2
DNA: TGTGCCAGCAGGCAAGACACGGATTCACCCCTCCACTTT
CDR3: CASRQDTDSPLHF

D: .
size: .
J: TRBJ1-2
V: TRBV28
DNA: TGTGCCAGCACCACCCCCGATAACTATGGCTACACCTTC
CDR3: CASTTPDNYGYTF

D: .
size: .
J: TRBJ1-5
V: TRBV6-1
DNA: TGTGCCAGCAGCCTCGGACTGAGCAGCAATCAGCCCCAGCATTTT
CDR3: CASSLGLSSNQPQHF

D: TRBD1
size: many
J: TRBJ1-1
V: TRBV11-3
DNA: TGTGCCAGCAGCTTAGGGGCAGGGGGCGCGAACACTGAAGCTTTCTTT
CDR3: CASSLGAGGANTEAFF

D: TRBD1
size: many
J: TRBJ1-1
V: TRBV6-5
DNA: TGTGCCAGCAGTCTTTTTGGACAGGGGGAAGCTTTCTTT
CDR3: CASSLFGQGEAFF

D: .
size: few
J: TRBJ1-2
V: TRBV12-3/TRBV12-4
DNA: TGTGCCAGCAGTTGGAACAGGGCTTATGGCTACACCTTC
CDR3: CASSWNRAYGYTF

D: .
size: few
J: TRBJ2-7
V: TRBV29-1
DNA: TGCAGCGTTGAAGAAAACCGGGGGAAGGGCAGCGAGCAGTACTTC
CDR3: CSVEENRGKGSEQYF

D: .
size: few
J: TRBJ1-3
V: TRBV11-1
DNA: TGTGCCAGCAGTTCCCCAAGTGGCGCACAGGGAGGCTCTGGAAACACCATATATTTT
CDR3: CASSSPSGAQGGSGNTIYF

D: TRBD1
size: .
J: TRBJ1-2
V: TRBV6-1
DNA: TGTGCCAGCAGTGAAGGGCGACAGGGGAGGTATGGCTACACCTTC
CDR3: CASSEGRQGRYGYTF

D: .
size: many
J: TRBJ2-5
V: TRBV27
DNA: TGTGCCATCCCGCAAGAGACCCAGTACTTC
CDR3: CAIPQETQYF

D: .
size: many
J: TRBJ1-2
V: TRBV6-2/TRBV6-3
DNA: TGTGCCAGCAGTTCCCAGGGGTCCGATGGCTACACCTTC
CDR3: CASSSQGSDGYTF

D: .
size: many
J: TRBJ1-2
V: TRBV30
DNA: TGTGCCTGGTTCGGCCGGGACGGTGTCTATGGCTACACCTTC
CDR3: CAWFGRDGVYGYTF

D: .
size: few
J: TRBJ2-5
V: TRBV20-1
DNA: TGCAGTGCCCCTGATCTGGGCAAGGGGAGGCAAGAGACCCAGTACTTC
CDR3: CSAPDLGKGRQETQYF

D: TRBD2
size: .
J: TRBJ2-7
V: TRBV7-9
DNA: TGTGCCAGCAGGTCGTCAGCCGGGACTACCTACGAGCAGTACTTC
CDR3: CASRSSAGTTYEQYF

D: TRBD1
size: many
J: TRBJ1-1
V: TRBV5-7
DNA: TGTGCCAGCAGCTTCTCCAGGGGGCGAGATTTCTTT
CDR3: CASSFSRGRDFF

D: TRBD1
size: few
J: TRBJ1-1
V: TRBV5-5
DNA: TGTGCCAGCAGCTCCTCTCAGGGGGCGGAGAACACTGAAGCTTTCTTT
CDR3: CASSSSQGAENTEAFF

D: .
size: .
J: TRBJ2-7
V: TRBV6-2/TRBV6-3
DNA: TGTGCCAGCCGCTACGACCGGGACACGATTTACGAGCAGTACTTC
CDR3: CASRYDRDTIYEQYF

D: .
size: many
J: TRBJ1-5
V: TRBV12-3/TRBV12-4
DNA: TGTGCCAGCAGTCCCGTAAATCAGCCCCAGCATTTT
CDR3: CASSPVNQPQHF

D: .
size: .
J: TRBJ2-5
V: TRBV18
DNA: TGTGCCAGCTCTCCCACGGCGGTACAAGAGACCCAGTACTTC
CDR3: CASSPTAVQETQYF

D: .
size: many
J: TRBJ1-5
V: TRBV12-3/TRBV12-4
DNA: TGTGCCAGCAGTTTGGGTCACACCAATCAGCCCCAGCATTTT
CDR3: CASSLGHTNQPQHF

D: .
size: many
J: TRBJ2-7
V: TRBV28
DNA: TGTGCCAGCAGTTCCTCCTCCGGACACCGCGAGCAGTACTTC
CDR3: CASSSSSGHREQYF

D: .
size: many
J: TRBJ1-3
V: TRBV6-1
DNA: TGTGCCAGCATGCCTAGTGGGTCCGGAAACACCACATATTTT
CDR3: CASMPSGSGNTTYF

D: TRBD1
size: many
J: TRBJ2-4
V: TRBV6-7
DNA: TGTGCCAGCAGTTACCGGGGACAGACGCCCGACAGACTAGCCAAAAACATTCAGTACTTC
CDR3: CASSYRGQTPDRLAKNIQYF

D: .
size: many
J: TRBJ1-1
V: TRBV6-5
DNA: TGTGCCAGCAGTTTTGGACAGACGAACACTGAAGCTTTCTTT
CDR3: CASSFGQTNTEAFF

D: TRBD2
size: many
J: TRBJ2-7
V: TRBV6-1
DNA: TGTGCCACCCGTGGGAGGGGTCCAGAGGACGAGCAGTACTTC
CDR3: CATRGRGPEDEQYF

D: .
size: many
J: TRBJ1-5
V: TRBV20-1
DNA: TGCAGTGCTACCGACAGTCCTAGCAATCAGCCCCAGCATTTT
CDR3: CSATDSPSNQPQHF

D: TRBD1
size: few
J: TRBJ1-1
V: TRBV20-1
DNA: TGCAGTGCTCCACCGTTACAGGGGACCACTGAAGCTTTCTTT
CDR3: CSAPPLQGTTEAFF

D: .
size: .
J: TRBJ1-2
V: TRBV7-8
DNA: TGTGCCAGCAGCTTAGCCCCCCACCGAGACAGAAACTATGGCTACACCTTC
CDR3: CASSLAPHRDRNYGYTF